These 9 T cell receptor beta chains came from one sample sequenced in a study of beta chain features in type 1 diabetes. Investigators reverse transcribed all isolated RNA, so they sequenced expressed TCRB transcripts. Using immunoSEQ multiplex PCR, the repertoire was profiled, and TCRdb retains in-frame clones only, with some absent. The sample contains some 150,000 clones, 40% to 60% of which appear only once. The sample taken for sequencing was Tregs from blood. These receptors all come from a man in his late teens or twenties in good health.

This clone has more than one count but fewer than ten. The V and J genes are TRBV9 and TRBJ2-5, with 7 nucleotides matching TRBD1. The junction had 3 bases not matched to a gene; V was cut back by 3 bases and J by 1 base. The CDR3 runs to 14 residues. CDR1 and CDR2 (germline): SGDLS, YYNGEE. Here the CDR3 DNA reads TGTGCCAGCAGCGCCCGGACAGGCCAAGAGACCCAGTACTTC. Translating it yields CASSARTGQETQYF.

The V and J genes are TRBV5-1 and TRBJ2-1; possibly TRBD2 for D (5 bases). V shed 3 bases and J shed 5 bases, with 15 bases lying between them. Germline V CDR1 and CDR2: SGHRS, YFSETQ. There are 15 residues in the CDR3. Written as DNA, the CDR3 is TGCGCCAGCAGCTCAGGACTGGAAGGAAACAATGAGCAGTTCTTC. Its protein product is CASSSGLEGNNEQFF.

This clone came up a few times. The CDR3 sequence: CASSLTSGSYEQYF. CDR3 DNA: TGCGCCAGCAGCTTAACTAGCGGGAGCTACGAGCAGTACTTC. J is TRBJ2-7 and V is TRBV5-1; 11 nucleotides align to TRBD2. This CDR3 comprises 14 residues. The V gene end was trimmed by 2 bases and the J gene end by 3 bases; junction bases not matched to a gene: 1. Germline assignment: CDR1 SGHRS and CDR2 YFSETQ.

The J gene is TRBJ2-5, the V gene TRBV4-2; D ambiguous. Germline V gene sequence: CDR1 LGHNA, CDR2 YNFKEQ. The ends were cut back, 4 bases at V and 1 base at J, with 10 bases in the middle. The CDR3 contains 14 residues. As DNA, the CDR3 is TGTGCCAGCAGCCCCGCAACTTCCCAAGAGACCCAGTACTTC. Its translation: CASSPATSQETQYF.

This chain connects TRBV9 to TRBJ2-7; D uncertain. The ends were cut back, 1 base at V and 0 bases at J, with 8 bases in the middle. The length of the CDR3 is 14 residues. Germline CDR1 reads SGDLS; CDR2 reads YYNGEE. CDR3 DNA sequence: TGTGCCAGCAGCGTAAGTCCAGTCTCCTACGAGCAGTACTTC. It codes for CASSVSPVSYEQYF.

The rearrangement links TRBV30 to TRBJ1-2; perhaps TRBD1 as D (6 bases). With 0 bases removed from V and 7 bases from J, the gap between germline ends came to 6 bases. The germline gives CDR1 GTSNPN, CDR2 SVGIG (reference sequence). The CDR3 loop spans 11 amino acids. The CDR3 DNA follows: TGTGCCTGGAGTGTACAGGGTGGCTACACCTTC. Its protein is CAWSVQGGYTF.

The chain employs TRBV7-8 and TRBJ2-2; D gene uncertain. This CDR3 is built from 11 residues. CDR1 is SGHVS, CDR2 FQNEAQ, per germline. The V end lost 5 bases, the J end lost 6 bases, and 4 bases lay between the germline ends. The CDR3 nucleotides read TGTGCCAGCAGCCCGGCCGGGGAGCTGTTTTTT. As protein: CASSPAGELFF.

The chain couples TRBV5-1 to TRBJ1-5; no reliable D call. The germline V and J ends were trimmed by 0 bases and 4 bases, with 23 bases remaining between them. The CDR3 loop spans 19 amino acids. Looked up from germline, CDR1 is SGHRS and CDR2 is YFSETQ. The CDR3 spells CASSLAGAKGPRGNQPQHF. In nucleotides, the CDR3 is TGCGCCAGCAGCTTGGCGGGAGCTAAAGGGCCTAGAGGGAATCAGCCCCAGCATTTT.

The rearrangement links TRBV7-2 to TRBJ2-5; 7 bases are a match to TRBD2. Germline-derived CDR1 and CDR2 are SGHTA and FQGNSA. V lost 0 bases, J lost 4 bases, and 5 bases stayed unmatched. The CDR3 consists of 15 residues. This chain's CDR3 is CASSLAITGGETQYF. The CDR3 region has the DNA TGTGCCAGCAGCTTAGCAATTACGGGAGGAGAGACCCAGTACTTC.